These T cell receptor beta chains were read from a single sample in a study of post-analysis software for immune sequencing data. Using its own MiXCR run on the PCR reads, TCRdb lists one record per CDR3 protein. Of 150,000 to 200,000 distinct CDR3 sequences listed, 30% were seen once; the top ten hold about 1.6%. Sequencing input: blood. The receptors stem from a girl aged 5 to 17 with multiple sclerosis. Each CDR3 is given with its conserved first and last residue.

TRBJ1-6 | TRBV11-3 | CASSSGGQNSPLHF
TRBJ1-2 | TRBV27 | CASSIPGQGMAYTF
TRBJ2-1 | TRBV7-2 | CASSSGGTGYNEQFF
TRBJ2-1 | TRBV5-1 | CASSLARQGNEQFF
TRBJ1-2 | TRBV7-2 | CASSLRADFNYGYTF
TRBJ1-5 | TRBV24-1 | CATSEGARPQHF
TRBJ2-1 | TRBV7-8 | CASSPAFDEQFF
TRBJ1-4 | TRBV20-1 | CSASQGQNEKLFF
TRBJ2-3 | TRBV7-9 | CASSPRESTDTQYF
TRBJ2-7 | TRBV24-1 | CATSHSALSHEQYF
TRBJ2-7 | TRBV20-1 | CSAGTGLAGGSYEQYF
TRBJ2-1 | TRBV10-1 | CASRGNQYNEQFF
TRBJ2-7 | TRBV6-5 | CASKRGQASYEQYF
TRBJ2-5 | TRBV13 | CASSLGVQETQYF
TRBJ2-7 | TRBV28 | CASSPAYWGVGEQYF
TRBJ2-7 | TRBV5-1 | CASSLEFTNPPRYEQYF
TRBJ2-3 | TRBV20-1 | CSARGRTGGGLTTDTQYF
TRBJ1-5 | TRBV7-8 | CASSIESVGNLPQHF
TRBJ2-1 | TRBV12-5 | CASGPRVPNNEQFF
TRBJ2-5 | TRBV12-3/TRBV12-4 | CASSLASPGVAGRKETQYF
TRBJ1-1 | TRBV10-3 | CATKLWENTEAFF
TRBJ1-1 | TRBV20-1 | CSASSRTEAFF
TRBJ2-5 | TRBV29-1 | CSVDRVRDEQYF
TRBJ2-3 | TRBV4-1 | CASSPRLAFTDTQYF
TRBJ1-5 | TRBV4-1 | CASSQADRDNQPQHF